This T cell receptor beta chain emerged from a study of post-analysis software for immune sequencing data. As for this clonotype: The antigen is unknown. One end of the junction is discordant with germline, which a read error may explain.

Study-wide results and limits: Patients with multiple sclerosis recorded significantly lower normalized Chao1 diversity than controls, the study found. In patients, about five TRBV segments were more frequent than in controls, with TRBV5-6, TRBV5-1 and TRBV20-1 among them. Under F measure analysis, samples from one preparation batch co-clustered strongly.

The CDR3 is 16 residues long. The germline V gene encodes CDR1 LNHNV and CDR2 YYDKDF (reference sequence). cDNA libraries of TCR beta carried unique molecular identifiers. TCRdb itself ran the PCR reads through MiXCR, one entry per CDR3 protein. Of over 250,000 distinct CDR3 sequences in the sample, 35% to 40% were seen once. The TCR was taken from a girl aged 10 to 17 with multiple sclerosis. The chain combines TRBV15 with TRBJ1-2; 9 bases are shared with TRBD1. Sequenced material: blood. The CDR3 DNA reads as TGTGCCACCAGCACCGTATCCCGGGACAGGGCTTATGGCTACATCTTC. Protein sequence: CATSTVSRDRAYGYIF.